The T cell receptor beta chain described here comes from a study of shared clonotypes between healthy human individuals. Regarding the study as a whole: Naive subsets generally exceeded memory subsets in estimated richness. The represented genetic and exposure-history diversity was limited by the small number of donors.

CDR1 and CDR2 (germline): SGHAT, FQNNGV. V gave up 8 bases and J gave up 4 bases; unmatched junction bases: 8. This CDR3 region has 15 residues. Each replicate PCR on the sorted subsets used 200 to 250 ng DNA (around 31,000 T cell genomes). This table comes from immunoSEQ multiplex PCR, and its TCRdb copy is limited to in-frame clones, with some not included. Here the sample spans 1.4 million to 1.5 million clones, around 95% being singletons. As for this clone: Antigen specificity is unknown.

Sequences were obtained from naive CD4+ T cells sorted from blood. Subset reported: CD45RA+ positively selected. This TCR derives from a man aged 25 to 40 in good health. The chain uses TRBV11-2 and TRBJ2-2, with 9 bases identical to TRBD2. The CDR3 spells CASDNSGSLTGELFF. The CDR3 DNA sequence: TGTGCCAGCGACAATAGCGGGAGCCTCACCGGGGAGCTGTTTTTT.